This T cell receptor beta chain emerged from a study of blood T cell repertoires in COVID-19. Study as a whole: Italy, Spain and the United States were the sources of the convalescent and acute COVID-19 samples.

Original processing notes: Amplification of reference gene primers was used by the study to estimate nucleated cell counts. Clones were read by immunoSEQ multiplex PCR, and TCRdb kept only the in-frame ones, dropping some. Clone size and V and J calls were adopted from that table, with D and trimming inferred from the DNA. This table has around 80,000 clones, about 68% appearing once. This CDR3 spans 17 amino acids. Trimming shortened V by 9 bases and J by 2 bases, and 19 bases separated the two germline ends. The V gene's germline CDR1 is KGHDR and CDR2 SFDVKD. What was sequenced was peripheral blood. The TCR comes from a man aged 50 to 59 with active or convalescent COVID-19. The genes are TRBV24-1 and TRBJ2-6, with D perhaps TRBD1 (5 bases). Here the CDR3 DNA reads TGTGCCACCTCTTCCTGGCAGGGTGGCACTGGGGCCAACGTCCTGACTTTC. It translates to CATSSWQGGTGANVLTF.